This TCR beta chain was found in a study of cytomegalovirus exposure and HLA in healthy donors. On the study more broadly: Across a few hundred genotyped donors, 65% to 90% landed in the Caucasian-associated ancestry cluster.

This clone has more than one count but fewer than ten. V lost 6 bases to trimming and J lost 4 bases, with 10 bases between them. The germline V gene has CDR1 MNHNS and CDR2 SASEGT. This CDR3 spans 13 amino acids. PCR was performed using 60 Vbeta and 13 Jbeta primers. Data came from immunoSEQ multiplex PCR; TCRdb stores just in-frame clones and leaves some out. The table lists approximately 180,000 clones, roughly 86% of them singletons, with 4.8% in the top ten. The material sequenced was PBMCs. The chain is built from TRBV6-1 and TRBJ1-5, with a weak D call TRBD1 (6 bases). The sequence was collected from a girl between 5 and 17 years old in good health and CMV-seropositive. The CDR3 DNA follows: TGTGCCAGCAGGAGGGGGGGAAATCAGCCCCAGCATTTT. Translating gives CASRRGGNQPQHF.